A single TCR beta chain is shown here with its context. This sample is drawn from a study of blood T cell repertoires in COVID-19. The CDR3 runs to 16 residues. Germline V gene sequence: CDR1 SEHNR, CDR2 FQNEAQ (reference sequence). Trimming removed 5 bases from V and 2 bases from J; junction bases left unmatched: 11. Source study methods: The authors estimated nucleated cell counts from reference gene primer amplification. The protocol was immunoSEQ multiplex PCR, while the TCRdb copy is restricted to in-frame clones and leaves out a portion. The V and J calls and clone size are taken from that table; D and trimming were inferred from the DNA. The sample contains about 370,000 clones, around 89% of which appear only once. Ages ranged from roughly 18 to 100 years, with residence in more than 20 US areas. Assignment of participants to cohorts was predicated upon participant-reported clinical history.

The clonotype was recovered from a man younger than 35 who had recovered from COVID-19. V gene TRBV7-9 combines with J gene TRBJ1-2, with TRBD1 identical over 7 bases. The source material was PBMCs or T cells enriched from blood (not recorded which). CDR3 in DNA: TGTGCCAGCAGCCGAGAAACAGGGGACAGAAACTATGGCTACACCTTC. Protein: CASSRETGDRNYGYTF. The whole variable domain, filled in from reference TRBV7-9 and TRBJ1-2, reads DTGVSQNPRHKITKRGQNVTFRCDPISEHNRLYWYRQTLGQGPEFLTYFQNEAQLEKSRLLSDRFSAERPKGSFSTLEIQRTEQGDSAMYLCASSRETGDRNYGYTFGSGTRLTVV.